One sample yielded the 15 T cell receptor beta chains listed below, sequenced in a study of T cell responses to AZD1222 COVID-19 vaccine. The data were produced by immunoSEQ multiplex PCR, yet TCRdb's version contains in-frame clones alone and is incomplete. The sample has 140,000 to 150,000 clones, about nine tenths seen once. The sample consisted of peripheral blood, taken 28 days after the second AZD1222 dose. These receptors were obtained from an adult who received the AZD1222 COVID-19 vaccine.

J is TRBJ2-3 and V is TRBV20-1, with D maybe TRBD2 (6 bases). In germline, CDR1 is DFQATT, CDR2 SNEGSKA (reference sequence). This CDR3 comprises 13 residues. The V and J ends lost 3 bases and 3 bases respectively, with 10 bases between them. Here the CDR3 reads CSASGGRTDTQYF. As DNA, the CDR3 is TGCAGTGCTAGTGGGGGGAGGACAGATACGCAGTATTTT.

This chain connects TRBV6-6 to TRBJ1-2, with D unclear. The CDR3 extends over 13 amino acids. Per germline, CDR1 MNHNY and CDR2 SVGAGI (reference sequence). Trimming removed 6 bases from V and 5 bases from J, with 13 bases in between. The CDR3 sequence: CASSPQRSYGYTF. The CDR3 DNA sequence: TGTGCCAGCAGCCCTCAAAGGTCGTATGGCTACACCTTC.

This clone showed up just once. This rearrangement joins TRBV5-6 to TRBJ1-5; the match to TRBD1 covers 8 bases. The CDR3 loop spans 17 amino acids. Germline V gene lookup returns CDR1 SGHDT and CDR2 YYEEEE. Trimming at V came to 4 bases and at J to 4 bases, leaving 13 bases not matched to a gene. The CDR3 sequence is CASSTSRRTGWNQPQHF. CDR3 nucleotides: TGTGCCAGCAGCACCTCCCGAAGGACAGGGTGGAATCAGCCCCAGCATTTT.

This clone was observed a single time. CDR3 loop: CASSLQPGALSEQYF. Written as DNA, the CDR3 is TGTGCCAGCAGCTTGCAGCCAGGGGCACTTAGCGAGCAGTACTTC. V usage is TRBV7-9 and J usage is TRBJ2-7; D possibly corresponds to TRBD1 (6 bases). This CDR3 is built from 15 residues. Germline lookup yields CDR1 SEHNR and CDR2 FQNEAQ (reference sequence). The V end was cut by 3 bases, the J end by 6 bases, with 18 bases between.

The chain combines TRBV13 with TRBJ2-1; the D is unclear. Germline lookup yields CDR1 PRHDT and CDR2 FYEKMQ (reference sequence). This CDR3 is 11 amino acids long. Trimming left V 3 bases short and J 4 bases short, with 1 base between. CDR3 protein: CASSLYNEQFF. The CDR3 DNA reads TGTGCCAGCAGCTTGTACAATGAGCAGTTCTTC.

V and J are TRBV24-1 and TRBJ2-2; 13 bases line up with TRBD2. CDR1 and CDR2 from the germline V gene are KGHDR and SFDVKD. The CDR3 runs 18 residues. Germline trimming cut 2 bases from V and 5 bases from J; bases unmatched to any gene: 7. CDR3 region: CATSDSRTSGSWTGELFF. The CDR3 DNA reads as TGTGCCACCAGTGATTCCCGGACTAGCGGGAGTTGGACCGGGGAGCTGTTTTTT.

This sequence joins TRBV12-3 or TRBV12-4 and TRBJ1-1; a weak D match, TRBD1 (5 bases). V gave up 10 bases and J gave up 3 bases, with 15 bases separating them. The CDR3 sequence is 13 residues long. This CDR3 reads CATGRGRDTEAFF. CDR3 nucleotide sequence: TGTGCCACCGGCCGGGGCAGGGACACTGAAGCTTTCTTT.

This clone was detected once. The chain's CDR3 is CASSLAGGLAWELFF. Written as DNA, the CDR3 is TGTGCCAGCAGCTTAGCGGGGGGACTAGCCTGGGAGCTGTTTTTT. The chain carries TRBV7-8 and TRBJ2-2, with TRBD2 identical over 9 bases. Losses at the gene ends were 0 bases for V and 9 bases for J; bases not matched to a gene: 5. The CDR3 is 15 residues long. CDR1 and CDR2 from the germline V gene are SGHVS and FQNEAQ.

V is TRBV5-4 and J is TRBJ2-1; 8 bases are a match to TRBD2. The CDR3 loop spans 15 amino acids. Germline V gene lookup returns CDR1 SGHNT and CDR2 YYREEE (reference sequence). V lost 4 bases to trimming and J lost 5 bases; unmatched junction nucleotides: 8. The CDR3 DNA reads as TGTGCCAGCAGCGGAAAAACACTAGCGGACAATGAGCAGTTCTTC. Its translation is CASSGKTLADNEQFF.

The chain carries TRBV7-8 and TRBJ2-7; D gene ambiguous. Looked up from germline, CDR1 is SGHVS and CDR2 is FQNEAQ. The CDR3 length is 12 residues. Trimming took 0 bases from V and 2 from J, leaving 2 bases between them. Here the CDR3 reads CASSLAAYEQYF. CDR3 nucleotides: TGTGCCAGCAGCTTAGCCGCCTACGAGCAGTACTTC.

The chain couples TRBV9 to TRBJ2-1; 9 bases fit TRBD2. This CDR3 region has 16 residues. The germline V gene has CDR1 SGDLS and CDR2 YYNGEE. V dropped 0 bases and J dropped 10; count of bases not matched to a gene: 11. CDR3 sequence reads: CASSVGVSGRFNEQFF. The CDR3 coding sequence is TGTGCCAGCAGCGTAGGGGTTAGCGGGAGATTTAACGAGCAGTTCTTC.

J is TRBJ1-1 and V is TRBV6-5; 10 bases agree with TRBD1. The germline CDR1 and CDR2 sequences are MNHEY and SVGAGI. J lost 4 bases, V lost 5 bases, and 1 base had no gene match. The CDR3 is 13 residues long. The CDR3 loop reads CASSRTGGTEAFF. CDR3 nucleotide sequence: TGTGCCAGCAGTAGGACAGGGGGCACTGAAGCTTTCTTT.

This sequence joins TRBV5-1 and TRBJ1-1; D gene unclear. Germline values: CDR1 SGHRS, CDR2 YFSETQ. The CDR3 is made up of 14 amino acids. V lost 0 bases and J lost 4, with 10 bases in between. The CDR3 protein is CASSLGGSGTEAFF. CDR3 in DNA: TGCGCCAGCAGCTTGGGCGGGAGTGGCACTGAAGCTTTCTTT.

This chain links TRBV10-3 with TRBJ1-2; 9 bases align to TRBD1. This CDR3 is built from 15 residues. Germline V gene sequence: CDR1 ENHRY, CDR2 SYGVKD. Trimming removed 3 bases from V and 2 bases from J; junction bases left unmatched: 4. The CDR3 is CAISENRGQNYGYTF. The CDR3 DNA is TGTGCCATCAGTGAAAACAGGGGGCAAAACTATGGCTACACCTTC.

The J gene is TRBJ1-1, the V gene TRBV6-5; unclear D gene. V was cut by 6 bases and J by 9 bases, with 11 bases left in between. The CDR3 is 11 residues long. Germline CDR1 MNHEY, CDR2 SVGAGI. CDR3 sequence reads: CASRQTGKAFF. CDR3 DNA: TGTGCCAGCAGACAAACGGGGAAAGCTTTCTTT.